The sequence of this T cell receptor beta chain was determined in a study of blood T cell repertoires in COVID-19. For the study at large: Acute-phase and convalescent COVID-19 samples originated in the United States, Italy and Spain.

Recruited during active infection, patients (from Seattle) were subsequently followed longitudinally. Original data processing: Nucleated cell counts were estimated from reference gene primer amplification. Assay used: immunoSEQ multiplex PCR; TCRdb lists only in-frame clones, some missing. D and trimming were read from the DNA, whereas the V and J calls and clone size are those reported in that table. The sample has about 170,000 clones, approximately 80% seen once. The V gene's germline CDR1 is SQVTM and CDR2 ANQGSEA. V gave up 3 bases and J gave up 2 bases, with 7 bases separating them. The CDR3 runs to 13 residues.

This chain links TRBV29-1 with TRBJ2-2; D remains ambiguous. The sequence came from a woman aged 70-85 years with COVID-19, enrolled during active disease. Material: peripheral blood. This CDR3 reads CSVDQANTGELFF. The CDR3 nucleotides are TGCAGCGTTGATCAAGCCAACACCGGGGAGCTGTTTTTT.